This T cell receptor (beta chain) came from a study of T cell responses to AZD1222 COVID-19 vaccine. At the level of the study: Pooled samples include second doses given at about 4 or 12 weeks.

TCRdb's copy holds only in-frame clones and misses some; the assay was immunoSEQ multiplex PCR. The sample carries tens of thousands of clones, around nine tenths recorded once. The CDR3 spans 14 residues. Germline V gene sequence: CDR1 SGHVS, CDR2 FQNEAQ. V lost 2 bases, J lost 4 bases, and 4 bases stayed unmatched. Study results and limitations: Across the whole spike, CD4 TCRs peaked at regions 160-218 and 743-854. Reportedly, nearly half of unique spike TCRs recognized epitopes outside B.1.351/B.1.1.7 mutations.

About this clone itself: Its specificity is not known.

Sequences were derived from peripheral blood, sampled on day 0 of AZD1222 vaccination. The gene calls are TRBV7-8 and TRBJ1-1, with 7 bases aligning to TRBD1. The TCR sequence derives from an adult in good health. The DNA for the CDR3 is TGTGCCAGCAGCTTATGGCAGGGGGTCACTGAAGCTTTCTTT. This gives the protein CASSLWQGVTEAFF.